The 11 T cell receptor beta chains below come from one sample, sequenced in a study of identifying expanded T cells in peripheral blood. The repertoire was sequenced with immunoSEQ multiplex PCR; TCRdb's copy has only in-frame clones and lacks some. The data contain tens of thousands of clones, approximately 88% of them seen just once; the ten biggest clones take up approximately 4%. The specimen was blood. The receptors were sampled from a person between 18 and 70 years old in good health.

This chain uses TRBV4-3 with TRBJ2-7; D perhaps matches TRBD2 (6 bases). This CDR3 region has 14 residues. The germline V gene has CDR1 LGHNA and CDR2 YSLEER. V lost 4 bases, J lost 4 bases, and 14 bases lay in between. The CDR3 nucleotides are TGCGCCAGCAGCCTCAGACTAGAACAATACGAGCAGTACTTC. It yields the protein CASSLRLEQYEQYF.

The V and J genes are TRBV4-2 and TRBJ2-2; tentative D call: TRBD1 (6 bases). In germline, CDR1 is LGHNA, CDR2 YNFKEQ. This CDR3 has 16 amino acids. The V and J ends lost 0 bases and 6 bases respectively, with 14 bases between them. CDR3 sequence: CASSQDLAGVSGELFF. As DNA, the CDR3 is TGTGCCAGCAGCCAAGATCTGGCAGGGGTATCCGGGGAGCTGTTTTTT.

The gene calls are TRBV19 and TRBJ2-1; D is ambiguous. CDR3 size: 16 residues. Germline lookup yields CDR1 LNHDA and CDR2 SQIVND (reference sequence). The V end was cut by 3 bases, the J end by 6 bases, with 18 bases between. The CDR3 DNA reads as TGTGCCAGTAGTATCCGTCAGGCCGCGTTAGGCAATGAGCAGTTCTTC. This codes for CASSIRQAALGNEQFF. The entire variable domain, with the rest obtained from reference TRBV19 and TRBJ2-1, is as follows: DGGITQSPKYLFRKEGQNVTLSCEQNLNHDAMYWYRQDPGQGLRLIYYSQIVNDFQKGDIAEGYSVSREKKESFPLTVTSAQKNPTAFYLCASSIRQAALGNEQFFGPGTRLTVL.

This chain joins TRBV27 and TRBJ2-1, with D tentatively TRBD1 (5 bases). This CDR3 is 17 amino acids long. Trimming removed 7 bases from V and 6 bases from J, with 25 bases in between. The V gene's germline CDR1 is MNHEY and CDR2 SMNVEV (reference sequence). CDR3: CASKGWNGHKGFNEQFF. CDR3 in DNA: TGTGCCAGCAAAGGGTGGAATGGACACAAGGGGTTCAATGAGCAGTTCTTC.

The chain links TRBV18 to TRBJ1-2; TRBD1 matches at 8 bases. The germline V gene encodes CDR1 KGHSH and CDR2 LQKENI. This CDR3 comprises 16 residues. V dropped 4 bases and J dropped 0; count of bases not matched to a gene: 7. Here the CDR3 reads CASSQQGVNSNYGYTF. For the CDR3, the DNA is TGTGCCAGCTCACAACAGGGGGTGAACTCTAACTATGGCTACACCTTC.

The chain uses TRBV10-2 and TRBJ2-3; a weak D match, TRBD1 (5 bases). Germline CDR1 reads WSHSY; CDR2 reads SAAADI. This CDR3 spans 14 amino acids. V was clipped by 4 bases and J by 3 bases, with 11 bases between them. The CDR3 spells CASSVGHNTDTQYF. The DNA of the CDR3 is TGCGCCAGCAGTGTGGGGCATAATACAGATACGCAGTATTTT.

This rearrangement joins TRBV5-1 to TRBJ2-7, with 8 bases fitting TRBD1. Germline assignment: CDR1 SGHRS and CDR2 YFSETQ. The V gene end was trimmed by 0 bases and the J gene end by 0 bases; junction bases not matched to a gene: 2. The CDR3 sequence is 15 residues long. CDR3 protein: CASSLGTGSSYEQYF. As DNA, the CDR3 is TGCGCCAGCAGCTTGGGGACAGGGAGCTCCTACGAGCAGTACTTC.

The chain uses TRBV10-2 and TRBJ2-7; 7 positions match TRBD1. The length of the CDR3 is 13 residues. Losses at the gene ends were 7 bases for V and 3 bases for J; bases not matched to a gene: 6. CDR1 WSHSY and CDR2 SAAADI come from the germline V gene. CDR3 amino acids: CASTRDSNYEQYF. As DNA, the CDR3 is TGCGCCAGCACCCGGGACAGCAACTACGAGCAGTACTTC.

V gene TRBV10-1 combines with J gene TRBJ2-5; 7 bases map to TRBD1. Trimming at V came to 6 bases and at J to 5 bases, leaving 9 bases not matched to a gene. The CDR3 runs to 14 residues. Looked up from germline, CDR1 is WNHNN and CDR2 is SYGVQD (reference sequence). CDR3 protein: CASRVDRAAETQYF. The CDR3, as DNA: TGCGCCAGCAGAGTTGACAGGGCCGCCGAGACCCAGTACTTC.

As to this clone: Additional DNA sequences in this sample encode the identical CDR3. The chain combines TRBV6-5 with TRBJ2-2; D uncertain. Germline CDR1 is MNHEY and CDR2 is SVGAGI. V was cut by 0 bases and J by 4 bases, with 0 bases left in between. The CDR3 runs to 12 residues. In nucleotides, the CDR3 is TGTGCCAGCAGTTACTCCACCGGGGAGCTGTTTTTT. Amino acid sequence: CASSYSTGELFF.

J is TRBJ2-3 and V is TRBV19; a weak D match, TRBD2 (7 bases). Trimming removed 4 bases at V and 5 bases at J, with 13 bases between. CDR1 and CDR2 (germline): LNHDA, SQIVND (reference sequence). The CDR3 consists of 14 residues. Here the CDR3 reads CASSTGGNIDTQYF. The DNA for the CDR3 is TGTGCCAGTAGTACGGGGGGCAATATAGATACGCAGTATTTT.